Detailed here is one T cell receptor beta chain. V gave up 2 bases and J gave up 5 bases; unmatched junction bases: 5. This CDR3 is built from 14 residues. Germline-derived CDR1 and CDR2 are MNHEY and SMNVEV (reference sequence). The sample comes from a study of blood T cell repertoires in COVID-19. At the level of the study: PBMCs, B-cell-depleted T cells, or T cells provided the cDNA or gDNA that made up the material.

Per the authors' pipeline: Estimated nucleated cell counts came from reference gene primer amplification. Profiled with immunoSEQ multiplex PCR; TCRdb holds only in-frame clones, not every one. The DNA was the basis for D and trimming; V, J and clone size are from that table. The table has around 200,000 clones, 75% to 90% seen once; the top ten hold 2% to 2.5%. The rearrangement links TRBV27 to TRBJ2-5; 7 bases are a match to TRBD2. Source material: PBMCs or T cells enriched from blood (not recorded which). The sequence was obtained from a woman between 40 and 55 years old with acute COVID-19. CDR3 protein: CASSLTGGGETQYF. CDR3 bases: TGTGCCAGCAGTTTAACGGGGGGTGGGGAGACCCAGTACTTC.